This TCR beta chain is drawn from a study of cytomegalovirus exposure and HLA in healthy donors. A multiplex PCR was run with 60 Vbeta primers and 13 Jbeta primers. Measured with immunoSEQ multiplex PCR; TCRdb has only the in-frame clones, and not every one. The sample records under 200,000 clones, 80% being singletons. CDR1 SGHTA and CDR2 FQGNSA come from the germline V gene. This CDR3 is 18 amino acids long. Unmatched junction bases numbered 16, after V lost 5 bases and J lost 6 bases. This clonotype originated in a man between 18 and 35 years old in good health and CMV-seropositive. The V gene is TRBV7-2, the J gene TRBJ2-1, with 10 bases aligning to TRBD2. Sequenced: PBMCs. CDR3: CASSARGILAGEANEQFF. As DNA, the CDR3 is TGTGCCAGCAGCGCAAGGGGTATCCTAGCGGGAGAGGCCAATGAGCAGTTCTTC.